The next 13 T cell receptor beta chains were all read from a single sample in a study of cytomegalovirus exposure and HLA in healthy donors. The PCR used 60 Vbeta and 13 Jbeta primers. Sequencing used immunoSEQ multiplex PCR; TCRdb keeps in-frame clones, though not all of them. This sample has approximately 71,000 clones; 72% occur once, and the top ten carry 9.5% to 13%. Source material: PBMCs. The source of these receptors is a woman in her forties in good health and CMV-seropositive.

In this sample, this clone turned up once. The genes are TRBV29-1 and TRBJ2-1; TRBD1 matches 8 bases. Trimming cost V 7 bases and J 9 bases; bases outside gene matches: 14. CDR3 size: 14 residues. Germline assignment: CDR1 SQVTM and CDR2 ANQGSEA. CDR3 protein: CSASTGGFVGEQFF. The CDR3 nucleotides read TGCAGCGCCAGCACAGGGGGGTTCGTCGGTGAGCAGTTCTTC.

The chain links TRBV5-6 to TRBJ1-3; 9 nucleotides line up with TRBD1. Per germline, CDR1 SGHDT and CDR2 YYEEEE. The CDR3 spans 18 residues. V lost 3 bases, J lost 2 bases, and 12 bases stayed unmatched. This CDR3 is CASSSYGTGSLTGNTIYF. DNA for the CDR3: TGTGCCAGCAGCTCATACGGGACAGGGTCTTTGACTGGAAACACCATATATTTT. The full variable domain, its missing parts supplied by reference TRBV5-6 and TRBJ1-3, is DAGVTQSPTHLIKTRGQQVTLRCSPKSGHDTVSWYQQALGQGPQFIFQYYEEEERQRGNFPDRFSGHQFPNYSSELNVNALLLGDSALYLCASSSYGTGSLTGNTIYFGEGSWLTVV.

As DNA, the CDR3 is TGCGCCAGCAGGGCCGGAGGTCGGAATGAGCAGTTCTTC. Its protein product is CASRAGGRNEQFF. This sequence joins TRBV23-1 and TRBJ2-1, with D possibly matching TRBD2 (5 bases). TRBV23-1 falls under the ORF class, with uncertain function. V was shortened by 6 bases and J by 7 bases, with 13 bases between the two germline ends. The CDR3 totals 13 residues.

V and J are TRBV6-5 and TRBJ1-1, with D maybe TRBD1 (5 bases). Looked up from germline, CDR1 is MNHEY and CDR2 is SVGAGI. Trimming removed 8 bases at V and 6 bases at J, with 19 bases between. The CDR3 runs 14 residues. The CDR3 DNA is TGTGCCAGCGAGTTACTGGGGGGGAGGTCTGAAGCTTTCTTT. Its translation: CASELLGGRSEAFF.

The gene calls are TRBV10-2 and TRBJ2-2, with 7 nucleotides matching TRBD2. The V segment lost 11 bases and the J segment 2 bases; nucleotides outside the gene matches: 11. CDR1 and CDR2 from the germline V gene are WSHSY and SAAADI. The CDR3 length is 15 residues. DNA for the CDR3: TGCGCCGGTAGAGAGAGCGGGGTAAACACCGGGGAGCTGTTTTTT. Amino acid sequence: CAGRESGVNTGELFF.

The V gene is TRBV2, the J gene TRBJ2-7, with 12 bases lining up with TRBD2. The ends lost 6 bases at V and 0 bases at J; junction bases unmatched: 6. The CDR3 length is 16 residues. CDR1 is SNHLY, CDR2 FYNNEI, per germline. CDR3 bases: TGTGCCAGCAGAAGGACTAGCGGGGACCTCTCCTACGAGCAGTACTTC. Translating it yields CASRRTSGDLSYEQYF.

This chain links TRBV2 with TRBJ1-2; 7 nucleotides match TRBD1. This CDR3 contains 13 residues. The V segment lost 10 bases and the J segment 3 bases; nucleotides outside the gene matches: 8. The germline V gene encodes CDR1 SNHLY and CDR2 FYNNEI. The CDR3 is CATPFQGDYGYTF. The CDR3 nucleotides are TGTGCCACCCCATTCCAGGGGGACTATGGCTACACCTTC.

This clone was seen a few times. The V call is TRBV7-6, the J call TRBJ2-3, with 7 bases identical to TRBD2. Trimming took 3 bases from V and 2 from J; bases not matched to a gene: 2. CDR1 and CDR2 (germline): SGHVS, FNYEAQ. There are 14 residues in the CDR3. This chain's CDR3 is CASSLRGTTDTQYF. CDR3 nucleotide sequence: TGTGCCAGCAGCTTGCGGGGGACCACAGATACGCAGTATTTT. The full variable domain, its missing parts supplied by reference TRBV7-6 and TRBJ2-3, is GAGVSQSPRYKVTKRGQDVALRCDPISGHVSLYWYRQALGQGPEFLTYFNYEAQQDKSGLPNDRFSAERPEGSISTLTIQRTEQRDSAMYRCASSLRGTTDTQYFGPGTRLTVL.

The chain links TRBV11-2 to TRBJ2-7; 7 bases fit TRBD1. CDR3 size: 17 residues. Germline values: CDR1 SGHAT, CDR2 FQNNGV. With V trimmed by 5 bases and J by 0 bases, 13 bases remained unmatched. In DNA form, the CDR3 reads TGTGCCAGCAGCCTGGGACAGCTCCCACGAAGCTCCTACGAGCAGTACTTC. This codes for CASSLGQLPRSSYEQYF.

This CDR3 is CASSILGQGDSPLHF. For the CDR3, the DNA is TGTGCCAGCTCCATCCTGGGACAGGGTGATTCACCCCTCCACTTT. V is TRBV5-6 and J is TRBJ1-6; TRBD1 matches 9 bases. The CDR3 has 15 amino acids. Germline V lookup: CDR1 SGHDT, CDR2 YYEEEE. V gave up 7 bases and J gave up 8 bases; unmatched junction bases: 10.

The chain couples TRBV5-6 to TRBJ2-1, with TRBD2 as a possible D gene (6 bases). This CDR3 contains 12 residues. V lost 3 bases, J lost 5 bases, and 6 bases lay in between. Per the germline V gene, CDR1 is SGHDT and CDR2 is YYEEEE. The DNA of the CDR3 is TGTGCCAGCAGCTGGAGGGACAATGAGCAGTTCTTC. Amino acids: CASSWRDNEQFF.

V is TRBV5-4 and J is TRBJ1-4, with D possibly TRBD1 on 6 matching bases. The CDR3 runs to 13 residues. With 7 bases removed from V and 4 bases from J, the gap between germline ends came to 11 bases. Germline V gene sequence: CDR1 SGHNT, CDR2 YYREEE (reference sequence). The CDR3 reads CASGDRNNEKLFF. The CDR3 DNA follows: TGTGCCAGCGGAGACAGGAATAATGAAAAACTGTTTTTT.

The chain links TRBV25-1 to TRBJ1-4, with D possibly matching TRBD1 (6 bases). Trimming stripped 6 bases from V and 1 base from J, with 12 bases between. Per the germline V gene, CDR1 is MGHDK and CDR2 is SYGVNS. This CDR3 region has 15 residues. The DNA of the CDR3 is TGTGCCAGCAGCACAGGGACGCAAACTAATGAAAAACTGTTTTTT. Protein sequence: CASSTGTQTNEKLFF.